Sequencing of this T cell receptor (beta chain) was carried out in a study of blood T cell repertoires in COVID-19. Turning to the study itself: PBMCs, B-cell-depleted T cells, or T cells were the source of the cDNA or gDNA that made up the material.

The ends were cut back, 2 bases at V and 9 bases at J, with 15 bases in the middle. The germline CDR1 and CDR2 sequences are SGHDT and YYEEEE. The length of the CDR3 is 14 residues. Authors' analysis steps: Counts of nucleated cells, estimated from reference gene primer amplification, were obtained. The table came from immunoSEQ multiplex PCR; TCRdb's copy has only in-frame clones and leaves some out. V and J calls and clone size are copied from that table; D and trimming were computed from the DNA. This sample has around 500,000 clones, with over 75% found just once. Sequencing used peripheral blood. This chain connects TRBV5-6 to TRBJ2-1, with a weak D call TRBD2 (6 bases). This TCR derives from a human donor in a cohort sampled during active COVID-19. CDR3 region: CASSLFGGGGEQFF. The CDR3 DNA reads as TGTGCCAGCAGCTTATTTGGGGGAGGAGGTGAGCAGTTCTTC.